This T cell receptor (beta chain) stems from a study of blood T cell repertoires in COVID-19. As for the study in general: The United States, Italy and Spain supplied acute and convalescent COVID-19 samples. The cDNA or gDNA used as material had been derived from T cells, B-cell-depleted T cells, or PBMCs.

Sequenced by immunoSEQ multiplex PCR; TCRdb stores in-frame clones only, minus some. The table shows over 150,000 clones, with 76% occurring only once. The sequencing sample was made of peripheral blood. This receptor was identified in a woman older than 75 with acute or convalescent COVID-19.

This CDR3 is CASSTRGQFQGLSGNTIYF. CDR3 in DNA: TGTGCCAGTAGTACCCGGGGACAGTTTCAGGGCCTCTCTGGAAACACCATATATTTT. This chain joins TRBV19 and TRBJ1-3, with TRBD1 matching over 7 bases. Germline V gene data show CDR1 as LNHDA and CDR2 as SQIVND (reference sequence). The CDR3 runs 19 residues. V shed 4 bases and J 0 bases; nucleotides not matched to a gene: 15.